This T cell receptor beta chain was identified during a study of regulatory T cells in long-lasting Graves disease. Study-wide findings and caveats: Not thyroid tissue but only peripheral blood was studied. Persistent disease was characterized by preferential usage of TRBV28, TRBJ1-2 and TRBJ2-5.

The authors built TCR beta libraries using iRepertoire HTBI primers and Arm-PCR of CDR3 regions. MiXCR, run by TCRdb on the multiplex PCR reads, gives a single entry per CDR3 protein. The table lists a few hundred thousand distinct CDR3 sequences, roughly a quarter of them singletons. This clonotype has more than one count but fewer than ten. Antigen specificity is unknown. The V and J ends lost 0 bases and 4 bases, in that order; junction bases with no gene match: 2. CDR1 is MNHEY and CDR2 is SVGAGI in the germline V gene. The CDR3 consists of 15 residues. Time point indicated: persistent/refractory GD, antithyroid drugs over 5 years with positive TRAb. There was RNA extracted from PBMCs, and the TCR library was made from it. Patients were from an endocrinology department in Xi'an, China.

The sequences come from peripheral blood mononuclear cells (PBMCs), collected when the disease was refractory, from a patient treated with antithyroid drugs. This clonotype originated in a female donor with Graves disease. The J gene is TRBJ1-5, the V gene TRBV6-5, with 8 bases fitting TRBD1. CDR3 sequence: CASSYSWTGNQPQHF. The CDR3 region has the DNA TGTGCCAGCAGTTACTCGTGGACAGGGAATCAGCCCCAGCATTTT.